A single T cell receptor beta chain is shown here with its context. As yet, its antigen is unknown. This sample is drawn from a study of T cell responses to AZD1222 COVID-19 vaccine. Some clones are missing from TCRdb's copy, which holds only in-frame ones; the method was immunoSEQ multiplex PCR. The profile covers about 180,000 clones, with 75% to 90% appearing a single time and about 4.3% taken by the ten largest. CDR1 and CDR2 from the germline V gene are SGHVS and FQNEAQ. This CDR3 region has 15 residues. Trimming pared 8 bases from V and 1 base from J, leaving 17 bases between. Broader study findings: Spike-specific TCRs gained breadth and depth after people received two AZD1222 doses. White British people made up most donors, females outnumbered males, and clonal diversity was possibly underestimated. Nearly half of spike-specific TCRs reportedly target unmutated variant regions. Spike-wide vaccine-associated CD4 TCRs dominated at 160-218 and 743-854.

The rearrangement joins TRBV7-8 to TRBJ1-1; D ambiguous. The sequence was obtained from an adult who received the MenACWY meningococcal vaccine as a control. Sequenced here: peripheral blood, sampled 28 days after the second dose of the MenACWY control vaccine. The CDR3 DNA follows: TGTGCCAGCTCGCCTGGGCCCAGGCGGAACACTGAAGCTTTCTTT. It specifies CASSPGPRRNTEAFF.